This T cell receptor beta chain was obtained from a study of blood T cell repertoires in COVID-19. Overall study: COVID-19 samples collected from the United States, Italy and Spain covered acute and convalescent phases. Sources were T cells, B-cell-depleted T cells, or PBMCs; the material itself was cDNA or gDNA.

Study processing details: Quantification of nucleated cells was approximated via reference gene primer amplification. Assay used: immunoSEQ multiplex PCR; TCRdb lists only in-frame clones, some missing. That table gives V, J and clone size, and the DNA gave D and trimming. Of about 240,000 clones detected, roughly 87% appear once; the ten largest clones hold 7.2%. This CDR3 spans 13 amino acids. Germline V gene data show CDR1 as LGHDT and CDR2 as YNNKEL (reference sequence). Trimming shortened V by 6 bases and J by 1 base, and 9 bases separated the two germline ends. This TCR came from a man aged 55 to 70 who had recovered from COVID-19. The sample consisted of peripheral blood. This chain links TRBV3-1 (or the pseudogene TRBV3-2) with TRBJ2-5; maybe TRBD2 (6 bases). The CDR3 nucleotides are TGTGCCAGCAGTCCGACTAGCCAAGAGACCCAGTACTTC. Translating gives CASSPTSQETQYF.